Listed here are 27 T cell receptor beta chains from one sample, sequenced in a study of T cell responses to AZD1222 COVID-19 vaccine. Assay used: immunoSEQ multiplex PCR; TCRdb lists only in-frame clones, some missing. Of 84,000 or so clones listed, around 89% are singletons. The sample was peripheral blood, taken on day 0 of AZD1222 vaccination. The receptors originated from an adult in good health.

This clone appeared a single time. V is TRBV28 and J is TRBJ2-3; D remains ambiguous. Germline V CDR1 and CDR2: MDHEN, SYDVKM. The CDR3 is 16 residues long. Trimming stripped 5 bases from V and 1 base from J, with 16 bases between. The CDR3 is CASSPPDRPGTDTQYF. DNA of the CDR3: TGTGCCAGCAGTCCGCCGGACCGACCGGGCACAGATACGCAGTATTTT. The variable domain in full, with the rest retrieved from reference TRBV28 and TRBJ2-3, is DVKVTQSSRYLVKRTGEKVFLECVQDMDHENMFWYRQDPGLGLRLIYFSYDVKMKEKGDIPEGYSVSREKKERFSLILESASTNQTSMYLCASSPPDRPGTDTQYFGPGTRLTVL.

The chain joins TRBV7-2 to TRBJ2-7; 8 bases match TRBD1. J was trimmed by 2 bases and V by 5 bases; bases with no gene match: 8. This CDR3 is 15 amino acids long. Germline CDR1 SGHTA, CDR2 FQGNSA. The CDR3 nucleotides read TGTGCCAGCAGCCTTGGACAGGGCCGGGCCTACGAGCAGTACTTC. Translated, it gives CASSLGQGRAYEQYF. The full variable domain, rest sourced from reference TRBV7-2 and TRBJ2-7, is GAGVSQSPSNKVTEKGKDVELRCDPISGHTALYWYRQSLGQGLEFLIYFQGNSAPDKSGLPSDRFSAERTGGSVSTLTIQRTQQEDSAVYLCASSLGQGRAYEQYFGPGTRLTVT.

The chain combines TRBV2 with TRBJ1-5; a possible D gene is TRBD1 (6 bases). With 6 bases removed from V and 7 bases from J, the gap between germline ends came to 16 bases. CDR1 SNHLY and CDR2 FYNNEI come from the germline V gene. The length of the CDR3 is 14 residues. The CDR3 loop is CASRDSSGPQPQHF. The CDR3 nucleotides read TGTGCCAGCAGGGACAGTTCGGGACCACAGCCCCAGCATTTT.

CDR3 residues: CASPPSRTSHTDTQYF. The CDR3 coding sequence is TGTGCCAGCCCCCCATCACGGACTTCTCACACAGATACGCAGTATTTT. The chain carries TRBV28 and TRBJ2-3; possible D gene TRBD2, 5 bases. With 8 bases removed from V and 2 bases from J, the gap between germline ends came to 20 bases. The CDR3 totals 16 residues. From germline, CDR1 is MDHEN and CDR2 SYDVKM.

This chain uses TRBV7-9 with TRBJ1-5; 10 bases line up with TRBD1. CDR1 and CDR2 from the germline V gene are SEHNR and FQNEAQ (reference sequence). V lost 4 bases, J lost 6 bases, and 9 bases stayed unmatched. The CDR3 runs to 16 residues. CDR3 bases: TGTGCCAGCAGCTCAGTGGGACAGGGGAAGGGTCAGCCCCAGCATTTT. This gives the protein CASSSVGQGKGQPQHF.

V and J are TRBV7-9 and TRBJ2-2; TRBD2 aligns across 9 bases. The CDR3 contains 17 residues. After removal of 1 base from V and 5 bases from J, the junction contained 8 bases not matched to a gene. Germline assignment: CDR1 SEHNR and CDR2 FQNEAQ (reference sequence). This CDR3 is CASSLGSGSPRTGELFF. In DNA form, the CDR3 reads TGTGCCAGCAGCTTAGGTAGCGGGAGCCCTAGGACCGGGGAGCTGTTTTTT.

The gene calls are TRBV28 and TRBJ1-2; D gene ambiguous. Germline V gene sequence: CDR1 MDHEN, CDR2 SYDVKM. V was shortened by 6 bases and J by 4 bases, with 18 bases between the two germline ends. The CDR3 length is 15 residues. Written as DNA, the CDR3 is TGTGCCAGCAGCCCCCGGGGTTGGGCTGCCTATGGCTACACCTTC. Translation: CASSPRGWAAYGYTF.

V gene TRBV29-1 combines with J gene TRBJ2-7, with no clear D. There are 12 residues in the CDR3. Germline loops: CDR1 SQVTM, CDR2 ANQGSEA. V was shortened by 8 bases and J by 5 bases, with 16 bases between the two germline ends. The CDR3 loop reads CSTKTYRDEQYF. The CDR3 region has the DNA TGCAGCACTAAAACGTATCGGGACGAGCAGTACTTC.

This clone has a handful of counts. The chain has TRBV1 and TRBJ2-7; the D segment call TRBD2 is taken from the table without a DNA check. TRBV1 counts as a pseudogene. The CDR3 totals 16 residues. The CDR3 coding sequence is TGCACCAGCAGCCAAGGCCCCGGACTAGACGCCTACGAGCAGTACTTC. Amino acid sequence: CTSSQGPGLDAYEQYF.

This clone was counted a single time. The chain carries TRBV19 and TRBJ1-4; D unclear. There are 16 residues in the CDR3. Trimming took off 4 bases at V and 4 bases at J, with 16 bases between the two ends. Per germline, CDR1 LNHDA and CDR2 SQIVND (reference sequence). The CDR3 loop reads CASSKAKDGINEKLFF. The CDR3 nucleotides are TGTGCCAGTAGTAAGGCAAAAGACGGAATTAATGAAAAACTGTTTTTT.

This chain joins TRBV6-1 and TRBJ1-5, with D tentatively TRBD1 (5 bases). The germline V gene encodes CDR1 MNHNS and CDR2 SASEGT. With 2 bases removed from V and 2 bases from J, the gap between germline ends came to 13 bases. CDR3 length equals 16 residues. CDR3 protein: CASSESSRGGNQPQHF. In DNA, the CDR3 is TGTGCCAGCAGTGAATCATCTAGGGGAGGCAATCAGCCCCAGCATTTT.

The CDR3 loop reads CASRDDRNTDTQYF. In nucleotides, the CDR3 is TGTGCCAGCAGAGACGACAGAAACACAGATACGCAGTATTTT. This rearrangement joins TRBV2 to TRBJ2-3; D may be TRBD1 (5 bases). The V and J ends lost 6 bases and 2 bases respectively, with 12 bases between them. Germline V gene sequence: CDR1 SNHLY, CDR2 FYNNEI. The CDR3 contains 14 residues.

This clone showed up just a few times. This sequence joins TRBV29-1 and TRBJ2-7; tentatively, D is TRBD2 (6 bases). V was cut by 0 bases and J by 5 bases, with 11 bases left in between. The CDR3 loop spans 13 amino acids. The germline V gene has CDR1 SQVTM and CDR2 ANQGSEA. The CDR3 sequence is CSVEEGGFDEQYF. For the CDR3, the DNA is TGCAGCGTTGAAGAGGGAGGTTTTGACGAGCAGTACTTC.

This chain uses TRBV6-5 with TRBJ2-2; tentatively, D is TRBD1 (6 bases). The V end was cut by 7 bases, the J end by 0 bases, with 12 bases between. Germline V gene sequence: CDR1 MNHEY, CDR2 SVGAGI. The CDR3 covers 15 residues. The CDR3 DNA is TGTGCCAGCACCGTGAGGACAGCGAACACCGGGGAGCTGTTTTTT. Its translation: CASTVRTANTGELFF.

The V call is TRBV28, the J call TRBJ1-2; D possibly corresponds to TRBD1 (5 bases). Germline-derived CDR1 and CDR2 are MDHEN and SYDVKM. This CDR3 spans 18 amino acids. The V gene lost 6 bases and the J gene lost 0 bases, with 23 bases spanning the gap. The chain's CDR3 is CASSAGFRGPAANYGYTF. DNA for the CDR3: TGTGCCAGCAGCGCAGGGTTCCGCGGGCCCGCAGCTAACTATGGCTACACCTTC.

The chain joins TRBV2 to TRBJ1-2, with D tentatively TRBD1 (6 bases). Trimming removed 5 bases at V and 6 bases at J, with 13 bases between. Per germline, CDR1 SNHLY and CDR2 FYNNEI. The CDR3 has 13 amino acids. As DNA, the CDR3 is TGTGCCAGCAGTTCCCTCGGGGGCAATGGCTACACCTTC. Encoded protein: CASSSLGGNGYTF.

The chain joins TRBV6-4 to TRBJ2-3; D is unclear. This CDR3 has 13 amino acids. V was pared by 3 bases and J by 0 bases, with 4 bases between. Germline lookup yields CDR1 MRHNA and CDR2 SNTAGT. CDR3: CASSESSTDTQYF. DNA for the CDR3: TGTGCCAGCAGTGAGTCAAGCACAGATACGCAGTATTTT.

The rearrangement joins TRBV3-1 (or the pseudogene TRBV3-2) to TRBJ2-1, with D uncertain. CDR3 length: 17 residues. CDR1 and CDR2 from the germline V gene are LGHDT and YNNKEL (reference sequence). V lost 0 bases, J lost 7 bases, and 19 bases lay in between. The CDR3 here is CASSQDLTGGVINEQFF. The CDR3 DNA sequence: TGTGCCAGCAGCCAAGATCTGACTGGCGGAGTAATTAATGAGCAGTTCTTC.

The chain uses TRBV7-9 and TRBJ2-7; 7 bases align to TRBD1. The CDR3 runs 15 residues. J was trimmed by 0 bases and V by 1 base; bases with no gene match: 3. Germline CDR1 SEHNR, CDR2 FQNEAQ (reference sequence). CDR3 in amino acids: CASSLGQGLSYEQYF. DNA of the CDR3: TGTGCCAGCAGCTTAGGACAGGGCCTCTCCTACGAGCAGTACTTC.

This sequence joins TRBV5-6 and TRBJ1-6; 8 positions match TRBD1. The CDR3 runs to 16 residues. Germline V lookup: CDR1 SGHDT, CDR2 YYEEEE. V lost 4 bases to trimming and J lost 6 bases; unmatched junction nucleotides: 9. CDR3 nucleotide sequence: TGTGCCAGCAGCCCCGAGGCCAGGGGGCTTAATTCACCCCTCCACTTT. Protein product: CASSPEARGLNSPLHF.

This sequence joins TRBV4-1 and TRBJ2-3; 10 positions agree with TRBD2. Germline loops: CDR1 MGHRA, CDR2 YSYEKL. Germline trimming cut 0 bases from V and 1 base from J; bases unmatched to any gene: 4. This CDR3 is built from 17 residues. The CDR3 region is CASSQDRSGGGTDTQYF. The CDR3, as DNA: TGCGCCAGCAGCCAAGATCGGAGCGGGGGGGGCACAGATACGCAGTATTTT.

This sequence joins TRBV11-2 and TRBJ1-3; tentatively, D is TRBD1 (6 bases). V was cut by 2 bases and J by 2 bases, with 13 bases left in between. The CDR3 spans 16 residues. The germline CDR1 and CDR2 sequences are SGHAT and FQNNGV. Here the CDR3 reads CASSLLYRDAGNTIYF. The CDR3 DNA reads TGTGCCAGCAGCTTATTGTACAGGGATGCTGGAAACACCATATATTTT.

The rearrangement uses TRBV15 and TRBJ1-5, with D perhaps TRBD1 (5 bases). Germline loops: CDR1 LNHNV, CDR2 YYDKDF (reference sequence). Trimming shortened V by 5 bases and J by 10 bases, and 12 bases separated the two germline ends. This CDR3 is 12 amino acids long. This chain's CDR3 is CATSGQGKPQHF. CDR3 coding DNA: TGTGCCACCAGCGGGCAGGGTAAACCCCAGCATTTT.

The CDR3 DNA is TGTGCCAGCAGCACCACATACAACACTGAAGCTTTCTTT. Translation: CASSTTYNTEAFF. The J gene is TRBJ1-1, the V gene TRBV5-4, with D unresolved. The CDR3 covers 13 residues. Deletions cut 4 bases from V and 2 bases from J, with 9 bases between. Germline loops: CDR1 SGHNT, CDR2 YYREEE (reference sequence).

V and J are TRBV4-1 and TRBJ2-3, with D unclear. The germline CDR1 and CDR2 sequences are MGHRA and YSYEKL. Trimming took 2 bases from V and 3 from J, leaving 9 bases between them. There are 14 residues in the CDR3. The CDR3: CASSQPQKTDTQYF. As DNA, the CDR3 is TGCGCCAGCAGCCAACCACAGAAAACAGATACGCAGTATTTT.

The chain joins TRBV7-9 to TRBJ2-1, with 8 nucleotides matching TRBD2. V was clipped by 5 bases and J by 0 bases; unmatched bases: 15. Germline V gives CDR1 SEHNR, CDR2 FQNEAQ (reference sequence). The CDR3 extends over 19 amino acids. The CDR3 DNA sequence: TGTGCCAGCAGCGCCCGCAGAGGACTAGCTCTTCCCTCCTACAATGAGCAGTTCTTC. Translating it yields CASSARRGLALPSYNEQFF.

This clone has a single count. The chain carries TRBV5-5 and TRBJ2-5, with 11 positions matching TRBD2. CDR3 length equals 18 residues. Trimming removed 0 bases from V and 2 bases from J; junction bases left unmatched: 9. The germline gives CDR1 SGHKS, CDR2 YYEKEE (reference sequence). CDR3 DNA sequence: TGTGCCAGCAGCTTGGTAGGGGTTAGCGGGAGGGGACAAGAGACCCAGTACTTC. This sequence encodes CASSLVGVSGRGQETQYF.